The 18 T cell receptor beta chains below come from one sample, sequenced in a study of blood T cell repertoires in COVID-19. Profiling relied on immunoSEQ multiplex PCR, and the TCRdb table lists in-frame clones only, not all of them. The sample gives some 270,000 clones, over 75% of which show up once; approximately 11% is in the top ten. Sequencing input: peripheral blood. The receptor source for this set is a woman aged 70-85 years with acute or convalescent COVID-19.

The rearrangement links TRBV5-5 to TRBJ2-2, with 8 bases matching TRBD2. Unmatched junction bases numbered 8, after V lost 3 bases and J lost 4 bases. CDR3 length: 16 residues. Germline CDR1 and CDR2: SGHKS and YYEKEE (reference sequence). CDR3 residues: CASSSSWAGGTGELFF. CDR3 DNA: TGTGCCAGCAGCTCAAGCTGGGCGGGGGGCACCGGGGAGCTGTTTTTT.

The chain is built from TRBV7-9 and TRBJ2-3, with 8 bases aligning to TRBD2. The germline V gene encodes CDR1 SEHNR and CDR2 FQNEAQ (reference sequence). With 6 bases clipped from V and 5 bases from J, the junction kept 7 bases outside the gene matches. The CDR3 extends over 14 amino acids. DNA for the CDR3: TGTGCCAGCAGGCGGACTAGCAGGATAGATACGCAGTATTTT. Translated, it gives CASRRTSRIDTQYF.

V is TRBV27 and J is TRBJ2-1, with TRBD2 identical over 8 bases. The ends lost 4 bases at V and 4 bases at J; junction bases unmatched: 9. Germline V gives CDR1 MNHEY, CDR2 SMNVEV (reference sequence). The CDR3 sequence is 16 residues long. The CDR3 sequence: CASSSRPGLDYNEQFF. The CDR3 DNA reads as TGTGCCAGCAGTTCGCGACCGGGACTAGATTACAATGAGCAGTTCTTC.

The rearrangement uses TRBV5-1 and TRBJ1-1; D is uncertain. Germline V gene lookup returns CDR1 SGHRS and CDR2 YFSETQ. The length of the CDR3 is 16 residues. Trimming took off 0 bases at V and 4 bases at J, with 16 bases between the two ends. The DNA for the CDR3 is TGCGCCAGCAGCTTGGAGCCGGGTGCAGGAGGCACTGAAGCTTTCTTT. It codes for CASSLEPGAGGTEAFF.

With respect to this clone: Other DNA sequences in the same sample also yield this CDR3. The rearrangement joins TRBV6-5 to TRBJ1-6; D is perhaps TRBD1 (5 bases). V gave up 8 bases and J gave up 7 bases, with 9 bases separating them. Germline lookup yields CDR1 MNHEY and CDR2 SVGAGI. The length of the CDR3 is 12 residues. In nucleotides, the CDR3 is TGTGCCAGCCGGGGGGGGAATTCACCCCTCCACTTT. Amino acid sequence: CASRGGNSPLHF.

The chain employs TRBV9 and TRBJ1-2; D unresolved. Per the germline V gene, CDR1 is SGDLS and CDR2 is YYNGEE. The CDR3 has 15 amino acids. V shed 0 bases and J shed 4 bases, with 13 bases lying between them. This chain's CDR3 is CASSVAGGSFYGYTF. The CDR3 DNA follows: TGTGCCAGCAGCGTAGCTGGAGGCAGTTTCTATGGCTACACCTTC.

This rearrangement joins TRBV5-1 to TRBJ1-1; D possibly corresponds to TRBD1 (5 bases). The CDR3 consists of 13 residues. V lost 2 bases, J lost 6 bases, and 11 bases lay in between. Looked up from germline, CDR1 is SGHRS and CDR2 is YFSETQ. This CDR3 is CASSFGRVAEAFF. The CDR3 DNA reads TGCGCCAGCAGCTTCGGCAGGGTCGCTGAAGCTTTCTTT.

Remarks on this clone: This sample includes further DNA sequences coding for the same CDR3. This chain joins TRBV19 and TRBJ1-2; TRBD1 is a possible D gene (6 bases). CDR1 LNHDA and CDR2 SQIVND come from the germline V gene (reference sequence). V shed 1 base and J shed 0 bases, with 6 bases lying between them. CDR3 length: 14 amino acids. The DNA for the CDR3 is TGTGCCAGTAGTATAGGACAGGCTAACTATGGCTACACCTTC. This sequence encodes CASSIGQANYGYTF.

The rearrangement links TRBV5-1 to TRBJ2-1, with D possibly being TRBD1 (5 bases). In germline, CDR1 is SGHRS, CDR2 YFSETQ. Trimming shortened V by 2 bases and J by 8 bases, and 11 bases separated the two germline ends. The CDR3 consists of 13 residues. Here the CDR3 DNA reads TGCGCCAGCAGCTTTGCAGGGATGCATGAGCAGTTCTTC. This codes for CASSFAGMHEQFF.

This chain connects TRBV19 to TRBJ1-5; 9 bases line up with TRBD1. Germline CDR1 and CDR2: LNHDA and SQIVND (reference sequence). J was trimmed by 0 bases and V by 5 bases; bases with no gene match: 5. CDR3 length equals 16 residues. In DNA form, the CDR3 reads TGTGCCAGTAGTGCCGGGACAGGGAGTAGCAATCAGCCCCAGCATTTT. Translated, it gives CASSAGTGSSNQPQHF.

The rearrangement uses TRBV19 and TRBJ1-2; 7 bases match TRBD1. Trimming took 4 bases from V and 6 from J; bases not matched to a gene: 8. The CDR3 has 14 amino acids. CDR1 is LNHDA and CDR2 is SQIVND in the germline V gene (reference sequence). CDR3 coding DNA: TGTGCCAGTAGTAAAGGGACAGAAAAGAATGGCTACACCTTC. Encoded protein: CASSKGTEKNGYTF. Complete variable domain (other parts from reference TRBV19 and TRBJ1-2): DGGITQSPKYLFRKEGQNVTLSCEQNLNHDAMYWYRQDPGQGLRLIYYSQIVNDFQKGDIAEGYSVSREKKESFPLTVTSAQKNPTAFYLCASSKGTEKNGYTFGSGTRLTVV.

The table lists this clone with a few counts. The V call is TRBV18, the J call TRBJ2-3; weak D call: TRBD2 (6 bases). This CDR3 has 14 amino acids. V was shortened by 4 bases and J by 4 bases, with 12 bases between the two germline ends. The germline V gene has CDR1 KGHSH and CDR2 LQKENI. The CDR3 loop is CASSHGGSADTQYF. In DNA, the CDR3 is TGTGCCAGCTCACATGGGGGGAGTGCAGATACGCAGTATTTT.

V usage is TRBV2 and J usage is TRBJ1-3; 8 bases line up with TRBD1. CDR3 length: 15 residues. Germline CDR1 SNHLY, CDR2 FYNNEI. The V and J ends lost 7 bases and 7 bases, in that order; junction bases with no gene match: 12. CDR3 region: CASTGGQGAANTIYF. CDR3 DNA: TGTGCCAGCACCGGAGGCCAGGGGGCGGCGAACACCATATATTTT.

With regard to this clone: Additional DNA sequences in this sample encode the identical CDR3. V and J are TRBV7-9 and TRBJ1-6; D is ambiguous. V lost 2 bases to trimming and J lost 10 bases, with 12 bases between them. The CDR3 has 14 amino acids. Germline V CDR1 and CDR2: SEHNR, FQNEAQ (reference sequence). Written as DNA, the CDR3 is TGTGCCAGCAGCTTAAACGGGGAGGGATCACCCCTCCACTTT. It encodes CASSLNGEGSPLHF.

The chain combines TRBV11-2 with TRBJ2-1; 8 nucleotides line up with TRBD1. The CDR3 is made up of 15 amino acids. In germline, CDR1 is SGHAT, CDR2 FQNNGV. With V trimmed by 5 bases and J by 6 bases, 9 bases remained unmatched. CDR3 DNA sequence: TGTGCCAGCAGCCATGGACAGGGAATCTTCAATGAGCAGTTCTTC. This codes for CASSHGQGIFNEQFF.

The chain uses TRBV9 and TRBJ2-6; the D is unclear. There are 16 residues in the CDR3. Germline V lookup: CDR1 SGDLS, CDR2 YYNGEE. V was trimmed by 4 bases and J by 4 bases, leaving 15 bases between them. The CDR3 sequence is CASSSSPQAGANVLTF. The DNA for the CDR3 is TGTGCCAGCAGCTCATCGCCCCAGGCCGGGGCCAACGTCCTGACTTTC. The variable domain in full, with the rest retrieved from reference TRBV9 and TRBJ2-6, is DSGVTQTPKHLITATGQRVTLRCSPRSGDLSVYWYQQSLDQGLQFLIQYYNGEERAKGNILERFSAQQFPDLHSELNLSSLELGDSALYFCASSSSPQAGANVLTFGAGSRLTVL.

This chain links TRBV6-5 with TRBJ2-7; D might be TRBD1 (6 bases). CDR3 size: 12 residues. V was shortened by 6 bases and J by 6 bases, with 12 bases between the two germline ends. Germline CDR1 reads MNHEY; CDR2 reads SVGAGI. The CDR3, as DNA: TGTGCCAGCAGGGTACAGGGCGGCGAGCAGTACTTC. This encodes CASRVQGGEQYF.

The rearrangement uses TRBV6-6 and TRBJ1-5; unclear D gene. The CDR3 is 13 amino acids. Trimming stripped 6 bases from V and 4 bases from J, with 10 bases between. CDR1 is MNHNY and CDR2 is SVGAGI in the germline V gene (reference sequence). In DNA form, the CDR3 reads TGTGCCAGCAGCCTGAGGCAAAATCAGCCCCAGCATTTT. This codes for CASSLRQNQPQHF.